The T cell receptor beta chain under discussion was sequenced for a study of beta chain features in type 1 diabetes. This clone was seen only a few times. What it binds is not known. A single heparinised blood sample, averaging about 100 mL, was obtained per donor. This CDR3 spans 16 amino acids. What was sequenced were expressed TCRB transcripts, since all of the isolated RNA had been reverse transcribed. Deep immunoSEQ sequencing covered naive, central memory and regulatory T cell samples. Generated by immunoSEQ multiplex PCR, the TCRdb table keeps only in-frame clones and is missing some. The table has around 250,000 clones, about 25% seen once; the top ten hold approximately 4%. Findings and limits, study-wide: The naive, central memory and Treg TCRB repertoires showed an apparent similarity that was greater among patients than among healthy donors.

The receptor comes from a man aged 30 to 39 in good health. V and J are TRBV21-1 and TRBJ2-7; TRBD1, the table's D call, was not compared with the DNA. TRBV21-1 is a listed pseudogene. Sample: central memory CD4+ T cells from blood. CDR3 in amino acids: CASSKARDRVVYEQYF. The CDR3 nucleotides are TGTGCCAGCAGCAAAGCCCGGGACAGGGTTGTCTACGAGCAGTACTTC.